These 13 T cell receptor beta chains share one sample of origin, sequenced in a study of blood T cell repertoires in COVID-19. Generated by immunoSEQ multiplex PCR, the TCRdb table keeps only in-frame clones and is missing some. The sample includes 130,000 or so clones, 75% to 85% of them seen just once. Sequencing was done on a sample of peripheral blood. The receptors here all came from a man at least 80 years old with acute or convalescent COVID-19.

The chain uses TRBV28 and TRBJ1-3; a possible D gene is TRBD1 (6 bases). CDR3 length: 14 residues. Germline V gene sequence: CDR1 MDHEN, CDR2 SYDVKM. Trimming shortened V by 6 bases and J by 3 bases, and 12 bases separated the two germline ends. CDR3 nucleotides: TGTGCCAGCAGCCAACAGGGTGGTGGAAACACCATATATTTT. It translates to CASSQQGGGNTIYF.

This clone occurred a few times. The chain carries TRBV5-1 and TRBJ2-1; TRBD2 matches 9 bases. The ends lost 3 bases at V and 0 bases at J; junction bases unmatched: 1. CDR3 length equals 15 residues. Germline-derived CDR1 and CDR2 are SGHRS and YFSETQ. The CDR3 DNA follows: TGCGCCAGCAGCTCAGCGGGGGGCTCCTACAATGAGCAGTTCTTC. This sequence encodes CASSSAGGSYNEQFF.

The chain uses TRBV6-6 and TRBJ1-1, with 8 nucleotides matching TRBD1. The germline V gene has CDR1 MNHNY and CDR2 SVGAGI (reference sequence). V gave up 6 bases and J gave up 3 bases; unmatched junction bases: 6. The CDR3 covers 14 residues. The CDR3 reads CASSRTGYDTEAFF. Here the CDR3 DNA reads TGTGCCAGCAGCCGGACAGGGTATGACACTGAAGCTTTCTTT.

V gene TRBV5-1 combines with J gene TRBJ1-4; 8 nucleotides match TRBD1. V shed 3 bases and J 6 bases; nucleotides not matched to a gene: 4. From germline, CDR1 is SGHRS and CDR2 YFSETQ. CDR3 length: 14 residues. The CDR3 protein is CASSSGTGHEKLFF. As DNA, the CDR3 is TGCGCCAGCAGCTCCGGGACAGGTCATGAAAAACTGTTTTTT. The full variable domain, completed using reference TRBV5-1 and TRBJ1-4, is KAGVTQTPRYLIKTRGQQVTLSCSPISGHRSVSWYQQTPGQGLQFLFEYFSETQRNKGNFPGRFSGRQFSNSRSEMNVSTLELGDSALYLCASSSGTGHEKLFFGSGTQLSVL.

The chain has TRBV19 and TRBJ2-1, with D maybe TRBD1 (5 bases). Trimming left V 7 bases short and J 4 bases short, with 11 bases between. CDR1 is LNHDA, CDR2 SQIVND, per germline (reference sequence). The CDR3 extends over 13 amino acids. This CDR3 is CASTPTDYNEQFF. The CDR3 DNA reads as TGTGCCAGTACCCCGACAGATTACAATGAGCAGTTCTTC. The full variable domain, completed using reference TRBV19 and TRBJ2-1, is DGGITQSPKYLFRKEGQNVTLSCEQNLNHDAMYWYRQDPGQGLRLIYYSQIVNDFQKGDIAEGYSVSREKKESFPLTVTSAQKNPTAFYLCASTPTDYNEQFFGPGTRLTVL.

V gene TRBV3-1 (or the pseudogene TRBV3-2) combines with J gene TRBJ2-7, with a weak D call TRBD2 (6 bases). The V end lost 3 bases, the J end lost 6 bases, and 15 bases lay between the germline ends. This CDR3 spans 14 amino acids. Germline CDR1 LGHDT, CDR2 YNNKEL (reference sequence). Written as DNA, the CDR3 is TGTGCCAGCAGCCAGGCAGGGCTCGGGGGCGAGCAGTACTTC. Amino acids: CASSQAGLGGEQYF.

The CDR3 coding sequence is TGTGCCAGCAGCTATCGGACAGGGGGGTCAGATACGCAGTATTTT. It specifies CASSYRTGGSDTQYF. V gene TRBV7-8 combines with J gene TRBJ2-3, with 10 bases fitting TRBD1. V lost 4 bases, J lost 4 bases, and 5 bases stayed unmatched. The CDR3 sequence is 15 residues long. CDR1 and CDR2 (germline): SGHVS, FQNEAQ. Drawing the rest from reference TRBV7-8 and TRBJ2-3, the complete variable domain is GAGVSQSPRYKVAKRGQDVALRCDPISGHVSLFWYQQALGQGPEFLTYFQNEAQLDKSGLPSDRFFAERPEGSVSTLKIQRTQQEDSAVYLCASSYRTGGSDTQYFGPGTRLTVL.

CDR3 nucleotide sequence: TGCACCAGCAGCAGCGCGGGATATTCCTACAATGAGCAGTTCTTC. It codes for CTSSSAGYSYNEQFF. The chain recombines TRBV1 with TRBJ2-1; TRBD2, the D gene given by the table, was not confirmed from the DNA. TRBV1 is a pseudogene. The CDR3 covers 15 residues.

This clone has more than one count but fewer than ten. The rearrangement joins TRBV6-2 or TRBV6-3 to TRBJ1-5; tentative D call: TRBD1 (5 bases). This CDR3 is built from 13 residues. The V gene's germline CDR1 is MNHEY and CDR2 SVGEGT. V lost 6 bases and J 3 bases, leaving 9 bases between the germline ends. Written as DNA, the CDR3 is TGTGCCAGCAGCGACAGAATCAATCAGCCCCAGCATTTT. Amino acids: CASSDRINQPQHF.

CDR3 DNA: TGTGCCAGCAGTGCCGCCCTAGACAACACCGGGGAGCTGTTTTTT. It encodes CASSAALDNTGELFF. The chain employs TRBV25-1 and TRBJ2-2, with D unresolved. Looked up from germline, CDR1 is MGHDK and CDR2 is SYGVNS. V lost 4 bases to trimming and J lost 2 bases, with 11 bases between them. The CDR3 is made up of 15 amino acids.

This clone was seen just once. One junction end does not reproduce the germline sequence, and a read error may be involved. The V gene is TRBV3-1 (or the pseudogene TRBV3-2), the J gene TRBJ1-2; 8 nucleotides agree with TRBD1. Germline V lookup: CDR1 LGHDT, CDR2 YNNKEL (reference sequence). The CDR3 has 13 amino acids. CDR3 DNA sequence: TGTGCCAGCAGCCAAGTAACCCAGGGACAGGCGGCCTTC. This translates into CASSQVTQGQAAF.

Remarks on this clone: The sample carries other DNA sequences with the same CDR3. The chain joins TRBV7-9 to TRBJ2-7, with TRBD1 matching 7 bases. The germline V gene has CDR1 SEHNR and CDR2 FQNEAQ (reference sequence). V gave up 2 bases and J gave up 2 bases; unmatched junction bases: 3. The CDR3 extends over 14 amino acids. The CDR3 nucleotides are TGTGCCAGCAGCTTAAGGGACAGTCCCTACGAGCAGTACTTC. It codes for CASSLRDSPYEQYF.

The gene calls are TRBV3-1 (or the pseudogene TRBV3-2) and TRBJ1-6, with D possibly TRBD1 on 6 matching bases. The V end was cut by 3 bases, the J end by 9 bases, with 12 bases between. Germline assignment: CDR1 LGHDT and CDR2 YNNKEL (reference sequence). The CDR3 totals 14 residues. This chain's CDR3 is CASSHEGGGSPLHF. The DNA for the CDR3 is TGTGCCAGCAGCCACGAGGGGGGGGGTTCACCCCTCCACTTT.